This is a list of T cell receptor beta chains from one sample in a study of cytomegalovirus exposure and HLA in healthy donors. Produced via immunoSEQ multiplex PCR; TCRdb's table is partial and in-frame only. The table shows over 150,000 clones, with around 75% occurring only once. What was sequenced was PBMCs. The receptors derive from a male donor in good health and CMV-seronegative. CDR3s include the opening cysteine and the closing phenylalanine or tryptophan. A D gene is named only where the DNA matches it firmly. The size entry is marked missing in some rows and otherwise reads once, few, many or a size class.

>-|TRBV10-3|TRBJ2-7|TRBD2
TGTGCCATCTTGGGGTCTAGCGGGAGCCACGAGCAGTACTTC
CAILGSSGSHEQYF
>-|TRBV5-5|TRBJ1-3|TRBD1
TGTGCCAGCAGAACTTCAGGGGGGCCTCTGGGCTTT
CASRTSGGPLGF
>-|TRBV2|TRBJ2-3|TRBD2
TGTGCCAGCAGTGAAGCCGCCGGACTAGCGGAAATTAGCACAGATACGCAGTATTTT
CASSEAAGLAEISTDTQYF
>few|TRBV9|TRBJ2-5|-
TGTGCCAGCAGCCCTAGTAGCGGTGGGGAGACCCAGTACTTC
CASSPSSGGETQYF
>-|TRBV13|TRBJ2-3|TRBD1
TGTGCCAGCAGCTACGGGACAGGCACAGATACGCAGTATTTT
CASSYGTGTDTQYF
>-|TRBV7-3|TRBJ2-1|-
TGTGCCAGCAGCTTAGGAGGGCACAATGAGCAGTTCTTC
CASSLGGHNEQFF
>-|TRBV19|TRBJ2-7|TRBD2
TGTGCCAGTAGTATAACCCCGGCTAGCGGGTACGAGCAGTACTTC
CASSITPASGYEQYF
>few|TRBV7-2|TRBJ2-1|TRBD2
TGTGCCAGCAGCCTAGTAGCGGGAGAGGTTGAGCAGTTCTTC
CASSLVAGEVEQFF
>few|TRBV5-8|TRBJ1-5|TRBD1
TGTGCCAGCAGCTCAGGACAGGGCGGTCAGCCCCAGCATTTT
CASSSGQGGQPQHF
>-|TRBV12-5|TRBJ2-7|-
TGTGCTAGTGGTTTGGGCAGGGTTAGCCACGAGCAGTACTTC
CASGLGRVSHEQYF
>-|TRBV2|TRBJ2-2|TRBD2
TGTGCCAGCAAACTAGCGAGCACCGGGGAGCTGTTTTTT
CASKLASTGELFF
>-|TRBV11-1|TRBJ1-1|TRBD1
TGTGCCAGCAGCTTATCGACAGGGTCGGCTTTCTTT
CASSLSTGSAFF
>-|TRBV6-5|TRBJ2-7|-
TGTGCCAGCAGGGCCCGGGACTCCTCCTACGAGCAGTACTTC
CASRARDSSYEQYF
>-|TRBV5-4|TRBJ2-7|TRBD1
TGTGCCAGCAGCTTGAGGGCGCAGACAGGGTCGGTTGAGCAGTACTTC
CASSLRAQTGSVEQYF
>once|TRBV5-6|TRBJ2-5|TRBD2
TGTGCCAGCAGTGGGAGGGAGCGGGAGTTGCTAGAGACCCAGTACTTC
CASSGRERELLETQYF
>-|TRBV5-5|TRBJ1-3|-
TGTGCCAGCAGCTTGTTCAGGGACTCTGGAAACACCATATATTTT
CASSLFRDSGNTIYF
>few|TRBV11-3|TRBJ2-2|TRBD2
TGTGCCAGCCGCCACCTGAGCGGGGGGGCCGTACCCGGGGAGCTGTTTTTT
CASRHLSGGAVPGELFF
>-|TRBV4-3|TRBJ2-1|-
TGCGCCAGCAGCCAAGAAGATTTAGCGGCGGACTCCTACAATGAGCAGTTCTTC
CASSQEDLAADSYNEQFF
>-|TRBV6-5|TRBJ2-3|TRBD2
TGTGCCAGCAGTTACTATAGCGGGGCAGATACGCAGTATTTT
CASSYYSGADTQYF
>-|TRBV4-3|TRBJ1-3|TRBD1
TGCGCCAGCAGCCAAGCCTCAGGGGGCAATGGAAACACCATATATTTT
CASSQASGGNGNTIYF
>-|TRBV6-6|TRBJ2-7|TRBD1
TGTGCCAGCAGTTACTCAGGGACAGGGGGCTACGAGCAGTACTTC
CASSYSGTGGYEQYF
>few|TRBV6-5|TRBJ1-5|-
TGTGCCAGCAGTTACAGGGGTAATAGCAATCAGCCCCAGCATTTT
CASSYRGNSNQPQHF